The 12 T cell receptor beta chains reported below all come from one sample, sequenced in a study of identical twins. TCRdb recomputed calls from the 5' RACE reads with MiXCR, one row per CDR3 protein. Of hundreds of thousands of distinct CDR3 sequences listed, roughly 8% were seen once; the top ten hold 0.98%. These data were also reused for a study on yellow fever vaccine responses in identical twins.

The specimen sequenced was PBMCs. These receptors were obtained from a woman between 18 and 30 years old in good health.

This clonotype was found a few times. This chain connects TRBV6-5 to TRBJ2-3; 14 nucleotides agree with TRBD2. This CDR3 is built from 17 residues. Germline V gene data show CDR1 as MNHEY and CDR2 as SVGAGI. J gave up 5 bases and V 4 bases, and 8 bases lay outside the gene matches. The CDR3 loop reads CASSLGTSGSLGDTQYF. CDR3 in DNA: TGTGCCAGCAGTTTAGGGACTAGCGGGAGTTTGGGAGATACGCAGTATTTT.

This CDR3 is CSAILGQGTLAKNIQYF. CDR3 coding DNA: TGCAGTGCCATTTTAGGGCAGGGGACTTTAGCCAAAAACATTCAGTACTTC. The rearrangement uses TRBV20-1 and TRBJ2-4; the D call may be TRBD1 or TRBD2 (6 bases each). There are 17 residues in the CDR3. Germline loops: CDR1 DFQATT, CDR2 SNEGSKA (reference sequence). V shed 6 bases and J shed 0 bases, with 21 bases lying between them.

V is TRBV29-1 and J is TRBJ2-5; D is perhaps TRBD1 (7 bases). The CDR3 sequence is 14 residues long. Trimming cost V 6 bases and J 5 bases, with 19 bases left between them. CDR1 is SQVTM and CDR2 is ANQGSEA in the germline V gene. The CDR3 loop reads CSVRGTEVVETQYF. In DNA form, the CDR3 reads TGCAGCGTCCGCGGGACAGAGGTTGTGGAGACCCAGTACTTC.

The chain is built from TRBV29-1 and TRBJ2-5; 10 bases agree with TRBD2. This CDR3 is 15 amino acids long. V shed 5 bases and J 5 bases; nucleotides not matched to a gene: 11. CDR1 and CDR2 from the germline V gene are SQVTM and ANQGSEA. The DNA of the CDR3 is TGCAGCGTTTGCTTTACTAGCGGGGCATTGGAGACCCAGTACTTC. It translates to CSVCFTSGALETQYF.

The DNA for the CDR3 is TGTGCCAGCAGCGACTCCGCAGGGGGCTCAACCAGCGCTGAAGCTTTCTTT. It specifies CASSDSAGGSTSAEAFF. The genes are TRBV9 and TRBJ1-1, with 8 bases fitting TRBD1. Germline V gene data show CDR1 as SGDLS and CDR2 as YYNGEE. The CDR3 loop spans 17 amino acids. V gave up 3 bases and J gave up 6 bases; unmatched junction bases: 16.

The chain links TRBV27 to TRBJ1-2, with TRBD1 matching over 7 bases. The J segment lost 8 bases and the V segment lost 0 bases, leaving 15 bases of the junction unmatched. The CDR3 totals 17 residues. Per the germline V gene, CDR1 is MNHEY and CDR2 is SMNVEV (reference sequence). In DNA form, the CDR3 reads TGTGCCAGCAGTTTATCGTTTAGGACAGGATTGGTGGAAGGCTACACCTTC. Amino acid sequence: CASSLSFRTGLVEGYTF.

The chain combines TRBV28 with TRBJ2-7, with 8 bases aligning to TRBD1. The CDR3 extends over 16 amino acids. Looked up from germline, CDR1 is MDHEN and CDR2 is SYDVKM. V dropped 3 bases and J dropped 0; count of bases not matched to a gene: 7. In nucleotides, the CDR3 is TGTGCCAGCAGTTTCCAGACAGGGGCCGTCTCCTACGAGCAGTACTTC. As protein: CASSFQTGAVSYEQYF.

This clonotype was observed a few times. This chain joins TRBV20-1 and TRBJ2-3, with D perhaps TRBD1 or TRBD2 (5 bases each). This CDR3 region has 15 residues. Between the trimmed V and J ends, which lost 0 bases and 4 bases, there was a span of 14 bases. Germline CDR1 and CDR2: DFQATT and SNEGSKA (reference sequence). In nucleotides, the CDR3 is TGCAGTGCTAGAGATCTTTCCAGGGAGCCAGATACGCAGTATTTT. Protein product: CSARDLSREPDTQYF.

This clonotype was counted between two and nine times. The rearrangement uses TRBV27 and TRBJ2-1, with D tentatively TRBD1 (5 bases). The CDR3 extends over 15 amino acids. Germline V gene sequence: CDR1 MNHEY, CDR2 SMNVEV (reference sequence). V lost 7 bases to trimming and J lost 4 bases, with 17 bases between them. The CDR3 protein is CASTTDSGLYNEQFF. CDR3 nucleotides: TGTGCCAGCACCACCGACAGTGGGCTGTACAATGAGCAGTTCTTC.

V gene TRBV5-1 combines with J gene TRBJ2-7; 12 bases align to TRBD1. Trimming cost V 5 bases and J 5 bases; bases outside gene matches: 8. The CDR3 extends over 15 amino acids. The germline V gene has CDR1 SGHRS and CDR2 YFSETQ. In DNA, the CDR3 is TGCGCCAGCAGAACCGGGACAGGGGGCTGGGACGAGCAGTACTTC. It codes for CASRTGTGGWDEQYF.

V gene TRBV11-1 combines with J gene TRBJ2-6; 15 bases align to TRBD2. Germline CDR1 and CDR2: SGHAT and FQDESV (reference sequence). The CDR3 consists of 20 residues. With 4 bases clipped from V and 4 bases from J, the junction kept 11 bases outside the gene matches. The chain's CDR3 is CASSSTGTSGGSGGANVLTF. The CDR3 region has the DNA TGTGCCAGCAGCTCTACCGGGACTAGCGGGGGGAGTGGAGGGGCCAACGTCCTGACTTTC.

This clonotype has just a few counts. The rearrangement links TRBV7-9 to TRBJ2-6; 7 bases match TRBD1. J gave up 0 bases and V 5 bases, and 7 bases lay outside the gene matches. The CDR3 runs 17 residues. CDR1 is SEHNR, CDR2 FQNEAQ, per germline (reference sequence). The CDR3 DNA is TGTGCCAGCAGCACCCGGGACAGAGACTCTGGGGCCAACGTCCTGACTTTC. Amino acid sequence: CASSTRDRDSGANVLTF.